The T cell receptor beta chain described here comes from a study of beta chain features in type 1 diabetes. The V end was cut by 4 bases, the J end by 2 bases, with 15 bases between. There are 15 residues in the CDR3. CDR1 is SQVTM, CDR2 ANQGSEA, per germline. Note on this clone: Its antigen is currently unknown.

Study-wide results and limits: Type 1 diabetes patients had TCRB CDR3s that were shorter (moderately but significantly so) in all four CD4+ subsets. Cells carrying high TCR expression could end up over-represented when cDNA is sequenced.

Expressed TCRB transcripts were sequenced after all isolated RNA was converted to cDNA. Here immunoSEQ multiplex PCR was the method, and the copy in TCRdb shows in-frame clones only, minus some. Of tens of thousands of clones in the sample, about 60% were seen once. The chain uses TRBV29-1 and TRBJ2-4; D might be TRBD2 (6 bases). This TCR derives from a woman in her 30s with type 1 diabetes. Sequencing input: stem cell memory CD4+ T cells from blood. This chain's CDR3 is CSVGEGRDSKNIQYF. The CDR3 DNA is TGCAGCGTTGGAGAAGGCAGGGACTCCAAAAACATTCAGTACTTC.